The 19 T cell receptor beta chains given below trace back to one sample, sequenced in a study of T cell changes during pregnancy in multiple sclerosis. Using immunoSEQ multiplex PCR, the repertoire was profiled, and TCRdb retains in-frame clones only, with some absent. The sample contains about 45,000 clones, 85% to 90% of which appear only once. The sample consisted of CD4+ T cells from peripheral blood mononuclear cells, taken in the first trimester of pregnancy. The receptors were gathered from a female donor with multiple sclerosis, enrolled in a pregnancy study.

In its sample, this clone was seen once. CDR3 in DNA: TGCGCCAGCAGCCAAGGGGACAGGGGAAGAGATACGCAGTATTTT. Translated: CASSQGDRGRDTQYF. This chain links TRBV4-3 with TRBJ2-3; TRBD1 matches at 10 bases. CDR1 is LGHNA and CDR2 is YSLEER in the germline V gene. The CDR3 covers 15 residues. V lost 1 base to trimming and J lost 5 bases; unmatched junction nucleotides: 3.

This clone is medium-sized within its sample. CDR3 DNA: TGTGCCAGCAGCTTAACAGGGATGAATCAGCCCCAGCATTTT. Translation gives CASSLTGMNQPQHF. This chain links TRBV7-9 with TRBJ1-5; perhaps TRBD1 as D (6 bases). Germline loops: CDR1 SEHNR, CDR2 FQNEAQ (reference sequence). This CDR3 region has 14 residues. Trimming took 2 bases from V and 4 from J, leaving 9 bases between them.

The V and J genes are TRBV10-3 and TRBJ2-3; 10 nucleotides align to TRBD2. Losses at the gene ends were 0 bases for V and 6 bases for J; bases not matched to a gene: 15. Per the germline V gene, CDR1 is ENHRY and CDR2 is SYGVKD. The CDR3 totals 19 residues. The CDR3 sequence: CAISESPTGTSDRADTQYF. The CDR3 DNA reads TGTGCCATCAGTGAGTCGCCTACCGGGACTAGCGATCGGGCGGATACGCAGTATTTT.

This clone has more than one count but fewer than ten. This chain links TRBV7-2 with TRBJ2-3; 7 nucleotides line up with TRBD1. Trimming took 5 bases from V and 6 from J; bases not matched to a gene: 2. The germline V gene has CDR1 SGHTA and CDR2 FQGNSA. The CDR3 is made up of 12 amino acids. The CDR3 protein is CASSKGADTQYF. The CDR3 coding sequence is TGTGCCAGCAGCAAGGGGGCCGATACGCAGTATTTT.

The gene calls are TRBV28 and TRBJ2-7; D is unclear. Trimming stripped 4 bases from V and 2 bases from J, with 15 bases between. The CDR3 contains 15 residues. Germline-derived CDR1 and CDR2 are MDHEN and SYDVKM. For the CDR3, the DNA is TGTGCCAGCAGTTCCTTGTCCGGCGGTGCCTACGAGCAGTACTTC. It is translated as CASSSLSGGAYEQYF.

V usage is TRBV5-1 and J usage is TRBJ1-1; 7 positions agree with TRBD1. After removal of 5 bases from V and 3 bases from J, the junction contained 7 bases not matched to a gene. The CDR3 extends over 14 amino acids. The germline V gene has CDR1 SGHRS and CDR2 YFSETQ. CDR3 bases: TGCGCCAGCAGGTCAGGGGGATCGGACACTGAAGCTTTCTTT. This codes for CASRSGGSDTEAFF.

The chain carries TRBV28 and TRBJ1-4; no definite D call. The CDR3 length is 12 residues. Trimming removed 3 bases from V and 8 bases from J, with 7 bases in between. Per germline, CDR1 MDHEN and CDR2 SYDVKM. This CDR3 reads CASSFGEEKLFF. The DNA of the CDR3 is TGTGCCAGCAGTTTCGGGGAAGAAAAACTGTTTTTT.

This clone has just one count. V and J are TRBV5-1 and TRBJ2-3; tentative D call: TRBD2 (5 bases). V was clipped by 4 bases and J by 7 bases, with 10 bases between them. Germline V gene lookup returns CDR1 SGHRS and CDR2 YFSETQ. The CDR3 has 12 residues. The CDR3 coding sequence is TGCGCCAGCAGCCCAGGACTGCATACGCAGTATTTT. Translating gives CASSPGLHTQYF.

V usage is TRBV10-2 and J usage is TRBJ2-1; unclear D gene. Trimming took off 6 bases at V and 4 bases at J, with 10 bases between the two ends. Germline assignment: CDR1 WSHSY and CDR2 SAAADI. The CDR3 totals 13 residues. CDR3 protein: CASRSDIYNEQFF. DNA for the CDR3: TGCGCCAGCAGATCAGACATTTACAATGAGCAGTTCTTC.

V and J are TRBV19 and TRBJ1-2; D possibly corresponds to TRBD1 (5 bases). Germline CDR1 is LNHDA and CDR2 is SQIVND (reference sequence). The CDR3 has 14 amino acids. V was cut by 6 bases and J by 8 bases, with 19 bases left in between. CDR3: CASSDQAGIVGYTF. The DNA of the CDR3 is TGTGCCAGTAGCGATCAGGCAGGGATCGTCGGCTACACCTTC.

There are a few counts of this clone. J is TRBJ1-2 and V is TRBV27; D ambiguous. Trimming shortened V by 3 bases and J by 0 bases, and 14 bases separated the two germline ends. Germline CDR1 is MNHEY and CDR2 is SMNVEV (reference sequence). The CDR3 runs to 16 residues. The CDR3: CASSFSRRTSNYGYTF. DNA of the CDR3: TGTGCCAGCAGTTTTTCGAGGCGCACCTCTAACTATGGCTACACCTTC.

The CDR3 nucleotides read TGCGCCAGCAGAGAGGGACAGGTCAATCAGCCCCAGCATTTT. Translating gives CASREGQVNQPQHF. The chain combines TRBV10-2 with TRBJ1-5; 8 bases fit TRBD1. J was trimmed by 3 bases and V by 6 bases; bases with no gene match: 4. Germline CDR1 WSHSY, CDR2 SAAADI. This CDR3 region has 14 residues.

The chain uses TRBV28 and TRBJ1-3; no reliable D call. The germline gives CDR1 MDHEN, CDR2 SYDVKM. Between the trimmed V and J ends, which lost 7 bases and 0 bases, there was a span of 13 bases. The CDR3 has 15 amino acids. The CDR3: CASTSLWSSGNTIYF. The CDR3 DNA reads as TGTGCCAGCACCTCCCTCTGGAGCTCTGGAAACACCATATATTTT.

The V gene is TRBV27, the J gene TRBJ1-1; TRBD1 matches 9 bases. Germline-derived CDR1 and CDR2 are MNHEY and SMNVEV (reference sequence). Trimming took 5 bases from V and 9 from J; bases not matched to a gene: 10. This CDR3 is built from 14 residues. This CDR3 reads CASSETGTGLQAFF. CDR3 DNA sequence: TGTGCCAGCAGTGAAACCGGGACAGGGCTACAAGCTTTCTTT.

The CDR3 bases are TGTGCCAGCAGCCGCGACAGGGCGCCGAGCACTGAAGCTTTCTTT. Protein: CASSRDRAPSTEAFF. This rearrangement joins TRBV7-9 to TRBJ1-1, with 7 nucleotides matching TRBD1. V lost 5 bases to trimming and J lost 4 bases; unmatched junction nucleotides: 10. This CDR3 has 15 residues. CDR1 and CDR2 (germline): SEHNR, FQNEAQ (reference sequence).

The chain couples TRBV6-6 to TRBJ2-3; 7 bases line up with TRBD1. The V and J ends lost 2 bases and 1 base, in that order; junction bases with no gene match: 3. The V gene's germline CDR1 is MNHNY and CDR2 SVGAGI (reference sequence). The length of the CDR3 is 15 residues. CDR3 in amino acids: CASSYHGTGTDTQYF. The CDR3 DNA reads TGTGCCAGCAGTTACCATGGGACAGGCACAGATACGCAGTATTTT.

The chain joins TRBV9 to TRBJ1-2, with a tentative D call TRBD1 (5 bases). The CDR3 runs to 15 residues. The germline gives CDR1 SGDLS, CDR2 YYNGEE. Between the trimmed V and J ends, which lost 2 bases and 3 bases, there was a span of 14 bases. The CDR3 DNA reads TGTGCCAGCAGCGTCAGGGCAGGATTTTACTATGGCTACACCTTC. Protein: CASSVRAGFYYGYTF.

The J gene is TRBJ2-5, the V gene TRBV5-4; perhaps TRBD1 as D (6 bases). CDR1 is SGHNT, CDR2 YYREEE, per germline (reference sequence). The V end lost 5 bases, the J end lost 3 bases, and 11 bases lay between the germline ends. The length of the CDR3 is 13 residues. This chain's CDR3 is CASRTTGEETQYF. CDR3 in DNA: TGTGCCAGCAGAACGACAGGAGAAGAGACCCAGTACTTC.

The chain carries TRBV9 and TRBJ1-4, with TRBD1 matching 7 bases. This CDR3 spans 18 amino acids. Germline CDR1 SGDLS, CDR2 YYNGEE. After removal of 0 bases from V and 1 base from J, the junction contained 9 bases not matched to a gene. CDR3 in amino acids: CASSVDPGQLLTNEKLFF. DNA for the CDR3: TGTGCCAGCAGCGTAGATCCGGGACAGCTACTAACTAATGAAAAACTGTTTTTT.